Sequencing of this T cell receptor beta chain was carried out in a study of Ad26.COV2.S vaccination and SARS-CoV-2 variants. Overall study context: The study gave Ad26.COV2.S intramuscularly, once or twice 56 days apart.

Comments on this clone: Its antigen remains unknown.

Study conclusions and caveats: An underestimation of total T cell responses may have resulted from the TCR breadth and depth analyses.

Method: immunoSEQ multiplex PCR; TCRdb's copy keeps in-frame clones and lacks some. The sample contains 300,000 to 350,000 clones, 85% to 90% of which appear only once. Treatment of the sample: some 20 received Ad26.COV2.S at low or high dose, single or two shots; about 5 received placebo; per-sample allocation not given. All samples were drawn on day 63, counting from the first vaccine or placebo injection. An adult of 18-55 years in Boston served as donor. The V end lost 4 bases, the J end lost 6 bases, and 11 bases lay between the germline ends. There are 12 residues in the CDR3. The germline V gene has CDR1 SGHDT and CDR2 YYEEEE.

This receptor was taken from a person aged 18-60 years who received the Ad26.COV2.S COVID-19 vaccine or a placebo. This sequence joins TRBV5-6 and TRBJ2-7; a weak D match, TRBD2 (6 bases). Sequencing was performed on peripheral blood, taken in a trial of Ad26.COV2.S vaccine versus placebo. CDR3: CASSGSGGEQYV. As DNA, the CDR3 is TGTGCCAGCAGCGGGTCCGGGGGCGAGCAGTACGTC.